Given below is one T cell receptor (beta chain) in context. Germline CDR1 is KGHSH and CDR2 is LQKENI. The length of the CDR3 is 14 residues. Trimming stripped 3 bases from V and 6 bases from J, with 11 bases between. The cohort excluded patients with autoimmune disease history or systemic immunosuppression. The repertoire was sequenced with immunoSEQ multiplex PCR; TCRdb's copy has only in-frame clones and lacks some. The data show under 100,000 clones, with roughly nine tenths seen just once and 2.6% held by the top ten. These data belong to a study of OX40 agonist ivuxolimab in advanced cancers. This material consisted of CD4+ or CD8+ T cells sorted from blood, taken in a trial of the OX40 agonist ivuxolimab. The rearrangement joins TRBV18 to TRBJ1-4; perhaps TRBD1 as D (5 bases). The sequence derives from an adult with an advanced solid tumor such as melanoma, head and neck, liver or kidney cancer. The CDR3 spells CASSPGGGDEKLFF. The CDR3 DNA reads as TGTGCCAGCTCACCCGGTGGAGGGGATGAAAAACTGTTTTTT.